This TCR beta chain was sequenced during a study of blood T cell repertoires in COVID-19. As for the study in general: The cDNA or gDNA used as material had been derived from T cells, B-cell-depleted T cells, or PBMCs.

The CDR3 spans 15 residues. Germline V lookup: CDR1 SGHTA, CDR2 FQGNSA. Losses at the gene ends were 4 bases for V and 5 bases for J; bases not matched to a gene: 5. This clone has ten or more counts. Generated by immunoSEQ multiplex PCR, the TCRdb table keeps only in-frame clones and is missing some. The repertoire holds about 140,000 clones, with about 80% as singletons. The chain joins TRBV7-2 to TRBJ2-1, with 10 bases lining up with TRBD1. Sequencing used peripheral blood. The receptor was derived from a man aged 45-65 years with acute or convalescent COVID-19. Written as DNA, the CDR3 is TGTGCCAGCAGCTGGGGACAGGGGACCCACAATGAGCAGTTCTTC. This translates into CASSWGQGTHNEQFF. The full variable domain, in which reference TRBV7-2 and TRBJ2-1 provide the parts outside the CDR3, is GAGVSQSPSNKVTEKGKDVELRCDPISGHTALYWYRQSLGQGLEFLIYFQGNSAPDKSGLPSDRFSAERTGGSVSTLTIQRTQQEDSAVYLCASSWGQGTHNEQFFGPGTRLTVL.